Reported below is one T cell receptor beta chain. This entry comes from a study of control samples from healthy donors and cancer patients. The CDR3 loop spans 18 amino acids. Germline V gives CDR1 SGDLS, CDR2 YYNGEE. The J segment lost 1 base and the V segment lost 4 bases, leaving 11 bases of the junction unmatched. Clones were read by immunoSEQ multiplex PCR, and TCRdb kept only the in-frame ones, dropping some. The sample includes around 82,000 clones, over 75% of them seen just once. The sample was blood. The TCR sequence derives from a man aged 50 or older in good health. The rearrangement uses TRBV9 and TRBJ1-3; 10 nucleotides line up with TRBD1. This CDR3 is CASSHTRDRGSSGNTIYF. The CDR3 DNA reads TGTGCCAGCAGCCATACCCGGGACAGGGGATCGTCTGGAAACACCATATATTTT.